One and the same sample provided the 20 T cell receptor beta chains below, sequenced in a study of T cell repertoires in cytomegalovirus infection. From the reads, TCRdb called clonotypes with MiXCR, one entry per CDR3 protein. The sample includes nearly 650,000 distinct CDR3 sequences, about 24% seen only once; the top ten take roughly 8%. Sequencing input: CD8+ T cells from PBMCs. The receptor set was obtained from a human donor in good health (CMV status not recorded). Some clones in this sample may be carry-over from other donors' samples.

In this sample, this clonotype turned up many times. The CDR3 DNA reads TGTGCCAGCAGCTTAGCGGGGGCAGGCACTGAAGCTTTCTTT. Translation: CASSLAGAGTEAFF. The genes are TRBV11-2 and TRBJ1-1; perhaps TRBD1 as D (6 bases). The CDR3 has 14 amino acids. Trimming pared 1 base from V and 4 bases from J, leaving 10 bases between. Looked up from germline, CDR1 is SGHAT and CDR2 is FQNNGV.

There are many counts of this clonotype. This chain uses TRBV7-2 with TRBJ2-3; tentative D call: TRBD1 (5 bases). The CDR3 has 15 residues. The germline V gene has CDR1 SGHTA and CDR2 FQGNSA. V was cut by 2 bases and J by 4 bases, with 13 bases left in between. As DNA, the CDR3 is TGTGCCAGCAGCTTAAGGCCGGACATCCCAGATACGCAGTATTTT. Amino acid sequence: CASSLRPDIPDTQYF.

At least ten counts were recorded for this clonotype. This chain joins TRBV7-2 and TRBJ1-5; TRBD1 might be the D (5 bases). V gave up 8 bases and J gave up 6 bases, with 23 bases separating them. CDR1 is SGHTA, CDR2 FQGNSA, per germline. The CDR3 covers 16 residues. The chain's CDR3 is CASAPFGGGGGQPQHF. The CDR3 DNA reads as TGTGCCAGCGCACCCTTTGGTGGGGGAGGAGGTCAGCCCCAGCATTTT.

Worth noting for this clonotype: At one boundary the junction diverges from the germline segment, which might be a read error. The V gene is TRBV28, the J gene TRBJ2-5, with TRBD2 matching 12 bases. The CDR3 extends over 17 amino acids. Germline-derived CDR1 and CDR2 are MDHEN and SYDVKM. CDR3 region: CANSGQTSGGSQETQYF. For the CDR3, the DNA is TGTGCCAACAGTGGCCAGACTAGCGGGGGTTCTCAAGAGACCCAGTACTTC.

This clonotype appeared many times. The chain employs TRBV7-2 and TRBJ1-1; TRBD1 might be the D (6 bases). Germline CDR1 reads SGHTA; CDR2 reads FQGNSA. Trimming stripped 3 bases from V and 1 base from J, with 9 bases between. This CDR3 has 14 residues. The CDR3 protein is CASSFTGPNTEAFF. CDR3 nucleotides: TGTGCCAGCAGCTTTACAGGGCCGAACACTGAAGCTTTCTTT.

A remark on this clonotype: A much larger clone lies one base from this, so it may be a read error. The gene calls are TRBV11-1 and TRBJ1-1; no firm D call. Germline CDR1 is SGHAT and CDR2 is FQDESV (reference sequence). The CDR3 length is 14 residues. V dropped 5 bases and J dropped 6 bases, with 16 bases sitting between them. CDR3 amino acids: CASSPLRGWSEAFF. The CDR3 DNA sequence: TGTGCCAGCAGCCCCCTTCGGGGTTGGTCTGAAGCTTTCTTT.

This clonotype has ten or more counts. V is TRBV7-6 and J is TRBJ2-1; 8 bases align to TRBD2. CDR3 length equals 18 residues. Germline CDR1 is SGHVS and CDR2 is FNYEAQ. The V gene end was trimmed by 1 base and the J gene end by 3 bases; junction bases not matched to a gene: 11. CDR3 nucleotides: TGTGCCAGCAGCTTAGGGTATCGCGGGGGGACCCACTACAATGAGCAGTTCTTC. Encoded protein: CASSLGYRGGTHYNEQFF.

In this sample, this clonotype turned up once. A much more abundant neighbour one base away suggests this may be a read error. Here the CDR3 reads CASSLERDGPGVNVLTF. The CDR3 region has the DNA TGTGCCAGCAGCTTAGAGCGGGATGGACCTGGGGTCAACGTCCTGACTTTC. The chain has TRBV7-8 and TRBJ2-6, with 7 bases aligning to TRBD2. Per the germline V gene, CDR1 is SGHVS and CDR2 is FQNEAQ. The CDR3 has 17 amino acids.

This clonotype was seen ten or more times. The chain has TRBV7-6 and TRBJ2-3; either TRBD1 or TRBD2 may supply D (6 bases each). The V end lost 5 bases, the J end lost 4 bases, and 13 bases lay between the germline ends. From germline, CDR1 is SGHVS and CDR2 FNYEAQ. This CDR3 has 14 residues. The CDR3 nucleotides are TGTGCCAGCAGCGCTAGGGGGGCTTCAGATACGCAGTATTTT. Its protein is CASSARGASDTQYF.

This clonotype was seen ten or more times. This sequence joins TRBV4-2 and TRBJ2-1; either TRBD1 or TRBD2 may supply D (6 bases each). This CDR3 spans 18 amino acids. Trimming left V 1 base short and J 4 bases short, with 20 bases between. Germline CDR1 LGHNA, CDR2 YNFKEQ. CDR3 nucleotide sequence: TGTGCCAGCAGCCAAGTAGCGGCTAGCGACGGGACATACAATGAGCAGTTCTTC. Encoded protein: CASSQVAASDGTYNEQFF.

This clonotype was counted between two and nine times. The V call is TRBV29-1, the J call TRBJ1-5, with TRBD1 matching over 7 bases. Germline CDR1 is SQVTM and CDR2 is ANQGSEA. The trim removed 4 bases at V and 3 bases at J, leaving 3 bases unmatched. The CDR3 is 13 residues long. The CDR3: CSVGDRYNQPQHF. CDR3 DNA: TGCAGCGTTGGGGACAGATACAATCAGCCCCAGCATTTT.

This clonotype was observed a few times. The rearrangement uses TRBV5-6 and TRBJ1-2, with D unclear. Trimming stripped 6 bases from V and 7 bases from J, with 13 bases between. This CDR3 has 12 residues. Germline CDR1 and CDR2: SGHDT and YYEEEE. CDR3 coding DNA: TGTGCCAGCACCGACCGCCTCGGTGGCTACACCTTC. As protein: CASTDRLGGYTF.

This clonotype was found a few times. The CDR3 coding sequence is TGTGCCAGCCACGGGGCTAGCGGGGGCACAGATACGCAGTATTTT. Protein: CASHGASGGTDTQYF. The gene calls are TRBV6-6 and TRBJ2-3, with TRBD2 matching over 9 bases. V lost 8 bases, J lost 1 base, and 7 bases stayed unmatched. This CDR3 region has 15 residues. Germline V lookup: CDR1 MNHNY, CDR2 SVGAGI (reference sequence).

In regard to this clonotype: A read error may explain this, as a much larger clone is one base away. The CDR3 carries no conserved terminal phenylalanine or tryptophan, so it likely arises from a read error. The CDR3 bases are TGTGCCAGCAGTTACTCAACTAACTACAATGAGCAGTTCTAC. As protein: CASSYSTNYNEQFY. The chain couples TRBV6-2 or TRBV6-3 to TRBJ2-1, with D unresolved. The CDR3 sequence is 14 residues long. In germline, CDR1 is MNHEY, CDR2 SVGEGT. V was clipped by 0 bases and J by 3 bases, with 6 bases between them.

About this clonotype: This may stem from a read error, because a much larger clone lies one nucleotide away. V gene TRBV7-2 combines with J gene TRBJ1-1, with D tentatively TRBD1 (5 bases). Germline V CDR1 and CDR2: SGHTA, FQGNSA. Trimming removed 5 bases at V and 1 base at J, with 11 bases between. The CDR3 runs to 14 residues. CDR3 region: CASSQGPQNTEAFF. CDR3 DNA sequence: TGTGCCAGCAGCCAGGGACCCCAGAACACTGAAGCTTTCTTT. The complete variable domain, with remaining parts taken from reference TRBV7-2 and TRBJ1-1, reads GAGVSQSPSNKVTEKGKDVELRCDPISGHTALYWYRQSLGQGLEFLIYFQGNSAPDKSGLPSDRFSAERTGGSVSTLTIQRTQQEDSAVYLCASSQGPQNTEAFFGQGTRLTVV.

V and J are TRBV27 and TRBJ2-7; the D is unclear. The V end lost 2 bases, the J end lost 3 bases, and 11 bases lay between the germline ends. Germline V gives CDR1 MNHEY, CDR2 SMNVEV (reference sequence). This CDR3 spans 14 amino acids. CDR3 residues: CASSLTSRFYEQYF. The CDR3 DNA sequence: TGTGCCAGCAGTTTAACTTCCAGGTTCTACGAGCAGTACTTC.

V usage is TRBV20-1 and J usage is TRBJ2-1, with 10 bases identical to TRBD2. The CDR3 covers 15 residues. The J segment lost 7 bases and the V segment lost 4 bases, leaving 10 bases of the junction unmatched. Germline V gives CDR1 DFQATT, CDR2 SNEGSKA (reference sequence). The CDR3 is CSANPSGGRWNEQFF. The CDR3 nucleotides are TGCAGTGCTAACCCTAGCGGGGGACGGTGGAATGAGCAGTTCTTC.

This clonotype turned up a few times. The CDR3: CASSPRSLNYEQYF. CDR3 DNA: TGTGCCAGCAGCCCCCGGTCCCTCAACTACGAGCAGTACTTC. The chain combines TRBV13 with TRBJ2-7, with D hard to call. This CDR3 has 14 residues. CDR1 and CDR2 (germline): PRHDT, FYEKMQ (reference sequence). V was clipped by 5 bases and J by 3 bases, with 14 bases between them.

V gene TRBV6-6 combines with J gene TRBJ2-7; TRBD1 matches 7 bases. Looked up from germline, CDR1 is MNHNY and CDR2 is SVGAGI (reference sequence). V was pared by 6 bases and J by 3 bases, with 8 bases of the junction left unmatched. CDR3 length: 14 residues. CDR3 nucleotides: TGTGCCAGCAGCATGGACAGGAAAAACTACGAGCAGTACGTC. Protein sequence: CASSMDRKNYEQYV.

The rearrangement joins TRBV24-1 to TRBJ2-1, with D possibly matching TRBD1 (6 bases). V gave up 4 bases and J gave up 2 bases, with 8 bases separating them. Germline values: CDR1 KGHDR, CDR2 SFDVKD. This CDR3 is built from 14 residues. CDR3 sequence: CATSDRDTYNEQFF. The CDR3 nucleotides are TGTGCCACCAGTGACCGGGACACCTACAATGAGCAGTTCTTC.